These 27 T cell receptor beta chains were all obtained from the same sample, sequenced in a study of identical twins. MiXCR, run by TCRdb on the 5' RACE reads, gives a single entry per CDR3 protein. The table records fewer than 900,000 distinct CDR3 sequences, around a sixth of them present only once. The data also belong to a second study, concerning T cells expressing NK-cell markers.

Sequenced sample: PBMCs. Source of these receptors: a woman aged 18-29 years in good health.

The V and J genes are TRBV7-9 and TRBJ2-7, with D unclear. This CDR3 is 15 amino acids long. Germline loops: CDR1 SEHNR, CDR2 FQNEAQ (reference sequence). The ends were cut back, 1 base at V and 1 base at J, with 11 bases in the middle. The CDR3 DNA is TGTGCCAGCAGCTTAGTTAGATCCGGTTCCTACGAGCAGTACTTC. Amino acid sequence: CASSLVRSGSYEQYF.

This clonotype was found a few times. The chain joins TRBV20-1 to TRBJ2-5; 11 nucleotides match TRBD2. Germline CDR1 DFQATT, CDR2 SNEGSKA (reference sequence). V shed 4 bases and J 5 bases; nucleotides not matched to a gene: 3. The CDR3 covers 13 residues. CDR3 sequence (DNA): TGCAGTGCTAAACTAGCGGGAGTTGAGACCCAGTACTTC. Translating gives CSAKLAGVETQYF.

This chain connects TRBV6-1 to TRBJ2-2, with D possibly being TRBD1 (5 bases). The CDR3 sequence is 15 residues long. V was pared by 2 bases and J by 0 bases, with 7 bases between. Germline V gives CDR1 MNHNS, CDR2 SASEGT. CDR3 DNA: TGTGCCAGCAGTGAATACAGGACGAACACCGGGGAGCTGTTTTTT. It yields the protein CASSEYRTNTGELFF.

This clonotype was found a few times. The chain has TRBV7-6 and TRBJ2-1; 10 bases align to TRBD2. V was clipped by 1 base and J by 1 base; unmatched bases: 4. The CDR3 contains 17 residues. Germline V lookup: CDR1 SGHVS, CDR2 FNYEAQ. The CDR3 loop is CASSLGVAGGSYNEQFF. CDR3 nucleotide sequence: TGTGCCAGCAGCTTAGGAGTAGCGGGAGGTTCCTACAATGAGCAGTTCTTC. The variable domain in full, with the rest retrieved from reference TRBV7-6 and TRBJ2-1, is GAGVSQSPRYKVTKRGQDVALRCDPISGHVSLYWYRQALGQGPEFLTYFNYEAQQDKSGLPNDRFSAERPEGSISTLTIQRTEQRDSAMYRCASSLGVAGGSYNEQFFGPGTRLTVL.

V gene TRBV7-2 combines with J gene TRBJ2-1; D perhaps matches TRBD2 (5 bases). Per germline, CDR1 SGHTA and CDR2 FQGNSA. The CDR3 consists of 14 residues. V lost 3 bases and J lost 5, with 11 bases in between. The CDR3 protein is CASSLALGNNEQFF. Written as DNA, the CDR3 is TGTGCCAGCAGCTTGGCACTAGGTAACAATGAGCAGTTCTTC.

The J gene is TRBJ2-1, the V gene TRBV4-3; 8 nucleotides agree with TRBD2. V lost 4 bases and J lost 9; bases outside the gene matches: 20. CDR1 is LGHNA and CDR2 is YSLEER in the germline V gene. This CDR3 spans 18 amino acids. CDR3 sequence reads: CASSRVEPGREEGAEQFF. CDR3 coding DNA: TGCGCCAGCAGCCGGGTAGAACCGGGGCGGGAGGAGGGCGCTGAGCAGTTCTTC.

This CDR3 is CASSAWTGESYEQYF. CDR3 nucleotide sequence: TGTGCCAGCAGCGCCTGGACAGGGGAGTCCTACGAGCAGTACTTC. V usage is TRBV5-4 and J usage is TRBJ2-7; 9 positions match TRBD1. J was trimmed by 1 base and V by 4 bases; bases with no gene match: 6. The germline V gene has CDR1 SGHNT and CDR2 YYREEE (reference sequence). The CDR3 is 15 amino acids.

The chain has TRBV12-3 or TRBV12-4 and TRBJ1-5; no clear D. V dropped 5 bases and J dropped 7 bases, with 9 bases sitting between them. The CDR3 runs 12 residues. Here the CDR3 reads CASSKNKQPQHF. For the CDR3, the DNA is TGTGCCAGCAGTAAAAATAAACAGCCCCAGCATTTT.

The chain joins TRBV7-8 to TRBJ2-2; D gene uncertain. The V gene lost 10 bases and the J gene lost 2 bases, with 14 bases spanning the gap. This CDR3 is built from 14 residues. Germline V CDR1 and CDR2: SGHVS, FQNEAQ. This CDR3 reads CATRPAGNTGELFF. CDR3 nucleotide sequence: TGTGCCACGAGACCGGCAGGAAACACCGGGGAGCTGTTTTTT.

This clonotype was picked up a small number of times. The chain joins TRBV29-1 to TRBJ2-5; D is possibly TRBD1 or TRBD2 (5 bases each). The V end was cut by 3 bases, the J end by 4 bases, with 12 bases between. The CDR3 is 13 residues long. Germline V CDR1 and CDR2: SQVTM, ANQGSEA. CDR3 sequence: CSVDTPGGETQYF. In nucleotides, the CDR3 is TGCAGCGTTGACACACCTGGGGGAGAGACCCAGTACTTC. Full variable domain (remainder filled in from reference TRBV29-1 and TRBJ2-5): SAVISQKPSRDICQRGTSLTIQCQVDSQVTMMFWYRQQPGQSLTLIATANQGSEATYESGFVIDKFPISRPNLTFSTLTVSNMSPEDSSIYLCSVDTPGGETQYFGPGTRLLVL.

This rearrangement joins TRBV3-1 to TRBJ2-7, with 13 nucleotides matching TRBD2. The CDR3 has 15 amino acids. The germline gives CDR1 LGHDT, CDR2 YNNKEL (reference sequence). Unmatched junction bases numbered 5, after V lost 4 bases and J lost 5 bases. CDR3 sequence reads: CASSPGLAGPDEQYF. In DNA form, the CDR3 reads TGTGCCAGCAGCCCGGGACTAGCGGGGCCCGACGAGCAGTACTTC.

This clonotype showed up just a few times. This chain uses TRBV3-1 with TRBJ2-1, with 7 bases that match TRBD2. Germline V gene data show CDR1 as LGHDT and CDR2 as YNNKEL (reference sequence). There are 16 residues in the CDR3. The trim removed 0 bases at V and 10 bases at J, leaving 12 bases unmatched. The DNA of the CDR3 is TGTGCCAGCAGCCAAGATCGGCTAGCGGTGGTTGGCGAGCAGTTCTTC. Protein sequence: CASSQDRLAVVGEQFF.

The sample holds many counts of this clonotype. The genes are TRBV7-9 and TRBJ1-1; tentatively, D is TRBD1 (6 bases). V lost 3 bases and J lost 1, with 9 bases in between. The CDR3 length is 14 residues. Germline lookup yields CDR1 SEHNR and CDR2 FQNEAQ (reference sequence). In nucleotides, the CDR3 is TGTGCCAGCAGCTTGGCAGGGGCGAACACTGAAGCTTTCTTT. This gives the protein CASSLAGANTEAFF.

The V and J genes are TRBV11-2 and TRBJ2-7; TRBD2 matches at 9 bases. Per the germline V gene, CDR1 is SGHAT and CDR2 is FQNNGV. CDR3 length: 14 amino acids. V lost 4 bases, J lost 8 bases, and 9 bases stayed unmatched. CDR3 region: CASSSGTSIWQQYF. Written as DNA, the CDR3 is TGTGCCAGCAGCTCCGGGACTAGCATATGGCAGCAGTACTTC.

This clonotype came up many times. CDR3 amino acids: CASSYSPPSGIYNEQFF. The CDR3 DNA is TGTGCCAGCAGTTACTCTCCCCCTAGCGGGATTTATAATGAGCAGTTCTTC. The chain uses TRBV6-5 and TRBJ2-1; 9 bases fit TRBD2. Germline values: CDR1 MNHEY, CDR2 SVGAGI. The CDR3 runs to 17 residues. The trim removed 0 bases at V and 7 bases at J, leaving 10 bases unmatched.

The rearrangement joins TRBV4-3 to TRBJ2-7; D possibly corresponds to TRBD2 (6 bases). The CDR3 has 15 residues. Deletions cut 4 bases from V and 2 bases from J, with 15 bases between. Germline values: CDR1 LGHNA, CDR2 YSLEER. The CDR3 protein is CASSPRGAGPYEQYF. The CDR3 coding sequence is TGCGCCAGCAGCCCAAGAGGGGCGGGGCCCTACGAGCAGTACTTC.

The J gene is TRBJ1-1, the V gene TRBV7-9; D ambiguous. The CDR3 has 13 amino acids. V was pared by 1 base and J by 7 bases, with 10 bases between. Germline CDR1 is SEHNR and CDR2 is FQNEAQ (reference sequence). Written as DNA, the CDR3 is TGTGCCAGCAGCTTAGGGGGTGGAGGTGAAGCTTTCTTT. As protein: CASSLGGGGEAFF. Full variable domain (remainder filled in from reference TRBV7-9 and TRBJ1-1): DTGVSQNPRHKITKRGQNVTFRCDPISEHNRLYWYRQTLGQGPEFLTYFQNEAQLEKSRLLSDRFSAERPKGSFSTLEIQRTEQGDSAMYLCASSLGGGGEAFFGQGTRLTVV.

Points on this clonotype: The junction does not match germline at one end; this may be a read error. The chain links TRBV20-1 to TRBJ2-1, with 10 bases aligning to TRBD2. The length of the CDR3 is 16 residues. CDR1 is DFQATT, CDR2 SNEGSKA, per germline (reference sequence). For the CDR3, the DNA is TGCTGTGCTAGTGGGGGCCCGGGACTAGCGCCCAATGAGCAGTTCTTC. Its protein product is CCASGGPGLAPNEQFF.

This clonotype was recorded once. This chain joins TRBV20-1 and TRBJ2-1; 11 bases align to TRBD2. Losses at the gene ends were 6 bases for V and 8 bases for J; bases not matched to a gene: 15. The germline V gene has CDR1 DFQATT and CDR2 SNEGSKA (reference sequence). The CDR3 covers 16 residues. The DNA of the CDR3 is TGCAGTGCCGCCCCGATGACTAGCGGGACTCTGGATGAGCAGTTCTTC. It encodes CSAAPMTSGTLDEQFF.

This sequence joins TRBV3-1 and TRBJ1-2, with 8 bases fitting TRBD1. V lost 4 bases to trimming and J lost 8 bases; unmatched junction nucleotides: 3. Germline V gene data show CDR1 as LGHDT and CDR2 as YNNKEL (reference sequence). The CDR3 covers 12 residues. CDR3 sequence (DNA): TGTGCCAGCAGCCCGCGGGACAGGGGCTACACCTTC. It codes for CASSPRDRGYTF.

This clonotype was counted ten times or more. This chain uses TRBV6-5 with TRBJ1-5; perhaps TRBD1 as D (5 bases). Germline assignment: CDR1 MNHEY and CDR2 SVGAGI. The length of the CDR3 is 18 residues. The ends were cut back, 4 bases at V and 6 bases at J, with 25 bases in the middle. The DNA for the CDR3 is TGTGCCAGCAGTTCTTCCGCCGGGACGTTTGCAAGGGGTCAGCCCCAGCATTTT. It encodes CASSSSAGTFARGQPQHF.

This clonotype was seen only a few times. V gene TRBV5-4 combines with J gene TRBJ1-2; 9 nucleotides match TRBD1. V dropped 2 bases and J dropped 8; count of bases not matched to a gene: 16. This CDR3 is 17 amino acids long. In germline, CDR1 is SGHNT, CDR2 YYREEE (reference sequence). CDR3 loop: CASSFPTPKDRGGGYTF. Here the CDR3 DNA reads TGTGCCAGCAGCTTCCCAACACCGAAGGACAGGGGCGGCGGCTACACCTTC.

The V gene is TRBV6-1, the J gene TRBJ2-5; TRBD2 matches at 14 bases. V shed 4 bases, J shed 6 bases, and the junction held 1 base outside the gene matches. CDR1 is MNHNS and CDR2 is SASEGT in the germline V gene. The CDR3 runs to 14 residues. CDR3 sequence reads: CASSGLAGGKTQYF. The DNA for the CDR3 is TGTGCCAGCAGTGGACTAGCGGGGGGGAAGACCCAGTACTTC.

This clonotype appeared many times. The V and J genes are TRBV25-1 and TRBJ2-1; no definite D call. V dropped 7 bases and J dropped 2 bases, with 3 bases sitting between them. Germline CDR1 MGHDK, CDR2 SYGVNS. This CDR3 is 11 amino acids long. In DNA form, the CDR3 reads TGTGCCAGCACCGCCTACAATGAGCAGTTCTTC. It specifies CASTAYNEQFF.

This clonotype occurred a few times. The rearrangement uses TRBV20-1 and TRBJ1-1; 9 bases map to TRBD1. CDR1 and CDR2 (germline): DFQATT, SNEGSKA (reference sequence). The junction had 7 bases not matched to a gene; V was cut back by 4 bases and J by 4 bases. CDR3 size: 14 residues. CDR3 coding DNA: TGCAGTGCTAAAGACATGGACAGGGGCACTGAAGCTTTCTTT. Protein product: CSAKDMDRGTEAFF.

This clonotype has just one count. This chain connects TRBV11-2 to TRBJ1-3; D not certain. The CDR3 is made up of 16 amino acids. Germline assignment: CDR1 SGHAT and CDR2 FQNNGV. Deletions cut 0 bases from V and 0 bases from J, with 9 bases between. The CDR3, as DNA: TGTGCCAGCAGCTTAGAGACCGCGTACTCTGGAAACACCATATATTTT. Protein product: CASSLETAYSGNTIYF.

This clonotype was seen more than once but under ten times. This chain links TRBV5-5 with TRBJ2-1; the D gene is possibly TRBD1 (5 bases). CDR3 length equals 14 residues. V was pared by 6 bases and J by 5 bases, with 15 bases between. CDR1 is SGHKS, CDR2 YYEKEE, per germline (reference sequence). CDR3 protein: CASTAKGYDNEQFF. Here the CDR3 DNA reads TGTGCCAGCACCGCCAAGGGGTACGACAATGAGCAGTTCTTC.